This TCR beta chain was identified during a study of OX40 agonist ivuxolimab in advanced cancers. Study-wide context: Patients assigned to dose escalation were diagnosed with hepatocellular carcinoma, melanoma, renal cell or head and neck cancer. At just under 85% male, the cohort had a mean age of approximately 60 years, ranging from roughly 20 to 90. Partial responses were achieved by three patients, of whom one had hepatocellular carcinoma and two had cutaneous melanoma.

Study-wide findings and caveats: CD8+ T cells showed, on average, more clonal expansion than CD4+ cells.

Concerning this clone itself: What it recognizes is unknown.

The table came from immunoSEQ multiplex PCR; TCRdb's copy has only in-frame clones and leaves some out. Of approximately 14,000 clones in the sample, more than 65% were seen once. Trimming at V came to 3 bases and at J to 0 bases, leaving 4 bases not matched to a gene. CDR3 size: 15 residues. CDR1 and CDR2 from the germline V gene are MDHEN and SYDVKM. The J gene is TRBJ2-7, the V gene TRBV28; 8 nucleotides agree with TRBD2. The source material was CD4+ or CD8+ T cells sorted from blood, sampled in a trial of the OX40 agonist ivuxolimab. The sequence derives from an adult with an advanced solid tumor such as melanoma, head and neck, liver or kidney cancer. In DNA, the CDR3 is TGTGCCAGCAGTTTGGTAGCGGGACCCTCCTACGAGCAGTACTTC. Translated: CASSLVAGPSYEQYF.